These 5 T cell receptor beta chains came from one sample sequenced in a study of response to subunit inactivated influenza vaccine (dated by TCRdb to between 2018 and 2020). Library preparation employed RT-PCR. Sequenced using an Illumina HiSeq 2500. TCRdb took the public reads, trimmed them with fastp at Q25, ran MiXCR for clone calling and kept in-frame beta chains. Rows are unified per CDR3 protein, each entry keeping the most common DNA and genes. This sample gives some 480,000 distinct CDR3 sequences in total; 10% to 11% of them show up just once. Of the sample, over 9.5% is held by the ten largest clones. What this sample's time point label stands for: 40 to 45 days after influenza vaccine administration. This specimen consisted of PBMCs from blood, obtained around seven weeks after vaccination. All receptors derive from a man in his fifties or sixties who received an inactivated influenza vaccine. Donor details come from another sample of the same person, matched by shared clones.

This clonotype was counted at least ten times. The chain recombines TRBV9 with TRBJ2-1; D could derive from TRBD1 or TRBD2 (11 bases each). Trimming stripped 7 bases from V and 2 bases from J, with 31 bases between. Germline V gives CDR1 SGDLS, CDR2 YYNGEE. CDR3 size: 20 residues. Here the CDR3 DNA reads TGTGCCAGCTATCCCACCGGGACAGGGGGACTAGCGGAGACCTACAATGAGCAGTTCTTC. This translates into CASYPTGTGGLAETYNEQFF. The full variable domain, completed using reference TRBV9 and TRBJ2-1, is DSGVTQTPKHLITATGQRVTLRCSPRSGDLSVYWYQQSLDQGLQFLIQYYNGEERAKGNILERFSAQQFPDLHSELNLSSLELGDSALYFCASYPTGTGGLAETYNEQFFGPGTRLTVL.

This clonotype showed up many times. The chain couples TRBV5-1 to TRBJ2-3, with D possibly matching TRBD2 (5 bases). CDR1 SGHRS and CDR2 YFSETQ come from the germline V gene. Trimming stripped 0 bases from V and 1 base from J, with 6 bases between. There are 14 residues in the CDR3. The CDR3 DNA reads TGCGCCAGCAGCTTGGATAGCGGCACAGATACGCAGTATTTT. As protein: CASSLDSGTDTQYF. The full variable domain, completed using reference TRBV5-1 and TRBJ2-3, is KAGVTQTPRYLIKTRGQQVTLSCSPISGHRSVSWYQQTPGQGLQFLFEYFSETQRNKGNFPGRFSGRQFSNSRSEMNVSTLELGDSALYLCASSLDSGTDTQYFGPGTRLTVL.

The rearrangement links TRBV24-1 to TRBJ2-1; 7 bases are a match to TRBD1. The length of the CDR3 is 13 residues. J gave up 4 bases and V 6 bases, and 2 bases lay outside the gene matches. From germline, CDR1 is KGHDR and CDR2 SFDVKD. CDR3 DNA sequence: TGTGCCACCAGTCTACAGGGGTACAATGAGCAGTTCTTC. It is translated as CATSLQGYNEQFF.

There are a few counts of this clonotype. CDR3 in amino acids: CASSQLTGERYEQYF. The CDR3 region has the DNA TGCGCCAGCAGCCAACTAACAGGGGAGCGCTACGAGCAGTACTTC. The V call is TRBV4-3, the J call TRBJ2-7; 7 bases are shared with TRBD1. From germline, CDR1 is LGHNA and CDR2 YSLEER. V shed 2 bases, J shed 3 bases, and the junction held 7 bases outside the gene matches. The CDR3 contains 15 residues.

This clonotype was observed a few times. The chain is built from TRBV20-1 and TRBJ1-3; D not certain. V lost 6 bases and J 9 bases, leaving 12 bases between the germline ends. The CDR3 loop spans 11 amino acids. Germline CDR1 and CDR2: DFQATT and SNEGSKA (reference sequence). CDR3 region: CSAPTARTIYF. The CDR3 DNA reads as TGCAGTGCCCCAACGGCGCGCACCATATATTTT.